This T cell receptor (beta chain) stems from a study of blood T cell repertoires in COVID-19. Here immunoSEQ multiplex PCR was the method, and the copy in TCRdb shows in-frame clones only, minus some. This table has roughly 80,000 clones, approximately 88% appearing once. Trimming stripped 4 bases from V and 2 bases from J, with 16 bases between. Germline assignment: CDR1 SGHRS and CDR2 YFSETQ. CDR3 size: 15 residues. Sequencing was performed on peripheral blood. The chain uses TRBV5-1 and TRBJ2-7; D may be TRBD2 (6 bases). This TCR was sampled from a human donor in a cohort sampled during active COVID-19. CDR3 DNA: TGCGCCAGCAGCACTGGGGGGACTTACGCCTACGAGCAGTACTTC. Translating gives CASSTGGTYAYEQYF.